A single sample gave rise to the 7 T cell receptor beta chains below, sequenced in a study of blood T cell repertoires in COVID-19. Sequencing used immunoSEQ multiplex PCR; TCRdb keeps in-frame clones, though not all of them. The sample consists of some 350,000 clones, about 90% of them appearing once. Sequencing was performed on PBMCs or T cells enriched from blood (not recorded which). All receptors come from a woman under 40 who had recovered from COVID-19.

The sample holds one count of this clone. The chain links TRBV19 to TRBJ2-1, with 9 bases fitting TRBD2. The V segment lost 4 bases and the J segment 3 bases; nucleotides outside the gene matches: 7. CDR1 is LNHDA, CDR2 SQIVND, per germline (reference sequence). The CDR3 runs to 16 residues. The chain's CDR3 is CASSTAGTSNYNEQFF. The DNA of the CDR3 is TGTGCCAGTAGTACAGCCGGGACTAGCAACTACAATGAGCAGTTCTTC. The variable domain in full, completed from reference TRBV19 and TRBJ2-1, reads DGGITQSPKYLFRKEGQNVTLSCEQNLNHDAMYWYRQDPGQGLRLIYYSQIVNDFQKGDIAEGYSVSREKKESFPLTVTSAQKNPTAFYLCASSTAGTSNYNEQFFGPGTRLTVL.

The J gene is TRBJ1-1, the V gene TRBV7-9; the D is unclear. CDR1 and CDR2 from the germline V gene are SEHNR and FQNEAQ (reference sequence). The CDR3 is 14 amino acids. V lost 1 base to trimming and J lost 1 base, with 7 bases between them. In DNA, the CDR3 is TGTGCCAGCAGCTTAGGACACTCGAACACTGAAGCTTTCTTT. This encodes CASSLGHSNTEAFF.

The CDR3 loop reads CTRRRDRANYGYTF. CDR3 sequence (DNA): TGCACCAGACGCCGGGACAGGGCGAACTATGGCTACACCTTC. This sequence joins TRBV1 and TRBJ1-2; TRBD1 is taken as the D call from the table, unchecked against the DNA. TRBV1 is labeled a pseudogene. This CDR3 is 14 amino acids long.

CDR3 DNA sequence: TGTGCCAGCAGCCCGGACAGGCGGATGGACACTGAAGCTTTCTTT. This codes for CASSPDRRMDTEAFF. The gene calls are TRBV5-4 and TRBJ1-1, with 7 bases aligning to TRBD1. After removal of 4 bases from V and 3 bases from J, the junction contained 9 bases not matched to a gene. This CDR3 region has 15 residues. Germline values: CDR1 SGHNT, CDR2 YYREEE (reference sequence).

The chain employs TRBV28 and TRBJ1-6; a weak D match, TRBD1 (6 bases). The CDR3 loop spans 14 amino acids. The V gene's germline CDR1 is MDHEN and CDR2 SYDVKM. V was pared by 11 bases and J by 6 bases, with 17 bases between. CDR3 in amino acids: CADRRGSSNSPLHF. The CDR3 DNA sequence: TGTGCCGATCGCAGGGGAAGCTCTAATTCACCCCTCCACTTT.

The V and J genes are TRBV6-5 and TRBJ1-1; D unclear. The V and J ends lost 4 bases and 4 bases respectively, with 16 bases between them. Germline values: CDR1 MNHEY, CDR2 SVGAGI. The CDR3 extends over 15 amino acids. In nucleotides, the CDR3 is TGTGCCAGCAGTTCTCCGGACCGGGGAAGCACTGAAGCTTTCTTT. As protein: CASSSPDRGSTEAFF.

J is TRBJ2-1 and V is TRBV28; no clear D. The CDR3 length is 13 residues. V was trimmed by 5 bases and J by 7 bases, leaving 12 bases between them. CDR1 and CDR2 from the germline V gene are MDHEN and SYDVKM. CDR3 DNA: TGTGCCAGCAGTACCTCACTCCCTAATGAGCAGTTCTTC. As protein: CASSTSLPNEQFF.